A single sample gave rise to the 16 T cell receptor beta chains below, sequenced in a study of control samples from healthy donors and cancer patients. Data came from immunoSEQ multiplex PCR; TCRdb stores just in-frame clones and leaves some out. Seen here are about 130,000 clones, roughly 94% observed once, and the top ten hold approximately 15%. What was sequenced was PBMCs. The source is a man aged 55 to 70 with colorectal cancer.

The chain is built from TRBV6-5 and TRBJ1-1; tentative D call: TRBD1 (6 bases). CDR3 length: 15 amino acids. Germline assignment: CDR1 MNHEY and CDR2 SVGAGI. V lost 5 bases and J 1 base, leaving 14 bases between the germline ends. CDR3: CASSPPQGWNTEAFF. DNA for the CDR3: TGTGCCAGCAGTCCCCCGCAGGGGTGGAACACTGAAGCTTTCTTT.

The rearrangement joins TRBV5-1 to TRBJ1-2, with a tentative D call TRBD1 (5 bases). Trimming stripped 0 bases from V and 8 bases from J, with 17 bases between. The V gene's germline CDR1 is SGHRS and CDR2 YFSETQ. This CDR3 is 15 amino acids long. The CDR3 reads CASSLATEGSEGYTF. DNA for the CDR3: TGCGCCAGCAGCTTGGCCACGGAGGGGTCGGAGGGCTACACCTTC.

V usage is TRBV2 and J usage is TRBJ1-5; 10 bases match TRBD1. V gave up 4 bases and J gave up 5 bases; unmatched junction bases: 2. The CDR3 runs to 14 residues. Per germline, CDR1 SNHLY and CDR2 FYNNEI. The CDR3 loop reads CASSGTGGHQPQHF. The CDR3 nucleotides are TGTGCCAGCAGTGGGACAGGGGGGCATCAGCCCCAGCATTTT.

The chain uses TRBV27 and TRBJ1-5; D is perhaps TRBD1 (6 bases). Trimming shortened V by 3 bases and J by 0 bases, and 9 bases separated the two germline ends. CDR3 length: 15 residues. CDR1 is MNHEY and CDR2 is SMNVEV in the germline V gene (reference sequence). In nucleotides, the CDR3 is TGTGCCAGCAGTTTCAGGGGTTATAGCAATCAGCCCCAGCATTTT. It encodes CASSFRGYSNQPQHF.

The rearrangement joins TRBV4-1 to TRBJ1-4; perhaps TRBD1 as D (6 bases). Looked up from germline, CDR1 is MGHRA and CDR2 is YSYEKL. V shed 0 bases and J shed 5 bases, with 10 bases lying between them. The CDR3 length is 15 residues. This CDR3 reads CASSQERGGNEKLFF. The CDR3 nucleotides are TGCGCCAGCAGCCAAGAACGGGGGGGCAATGAAAAACTGTTTTTT.

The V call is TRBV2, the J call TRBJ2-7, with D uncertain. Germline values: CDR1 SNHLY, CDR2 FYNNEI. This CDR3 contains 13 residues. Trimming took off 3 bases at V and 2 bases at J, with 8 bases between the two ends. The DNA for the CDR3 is TGTGCCAGCAGTGATGGCCTAACCTACGAGCAGTACTTC. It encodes CASSDGLTYEQYF.

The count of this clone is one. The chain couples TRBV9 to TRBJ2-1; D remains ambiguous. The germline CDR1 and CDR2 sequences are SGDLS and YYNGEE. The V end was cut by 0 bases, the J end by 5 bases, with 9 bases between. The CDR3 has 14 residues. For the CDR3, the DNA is TGTGCCAGCAGCGTAGCGGCAGGTCACAATGAGCAGTTCTTC. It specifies CASSVAAGHNEQFF. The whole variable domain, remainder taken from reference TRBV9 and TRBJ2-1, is DSGVTQTPKHLITATGQRVTLRCSPRSGDLSVYWYQQSLDQGLQFLIQYYNGEERAKGNILERFSAQQFPDLHSELNLSSLELGDSALYFCASSVAAGHNEQFFGPGTRLTVL.

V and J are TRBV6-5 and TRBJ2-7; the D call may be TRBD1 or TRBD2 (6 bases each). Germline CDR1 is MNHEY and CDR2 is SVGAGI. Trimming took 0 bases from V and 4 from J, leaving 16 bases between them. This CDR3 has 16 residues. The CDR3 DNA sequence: TGTGCCAGCAGTTACTCACTCCTTGGGGGGCAATACGAGCAGTACTTC. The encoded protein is CASSYSLLGGQYEQYF.

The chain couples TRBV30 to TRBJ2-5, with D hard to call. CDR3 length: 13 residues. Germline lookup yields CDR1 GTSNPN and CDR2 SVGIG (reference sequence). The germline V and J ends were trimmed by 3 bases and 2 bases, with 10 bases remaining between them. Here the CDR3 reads CAWRFVGQETQYF. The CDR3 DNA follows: TGTGCCTGGAGATTCGTGGGACAAGAGACCCAGTACTTC.

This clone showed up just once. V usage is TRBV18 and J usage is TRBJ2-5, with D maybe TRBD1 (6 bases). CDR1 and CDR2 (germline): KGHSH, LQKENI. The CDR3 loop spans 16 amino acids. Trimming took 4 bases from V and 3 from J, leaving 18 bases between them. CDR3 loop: CASSLQEDRFKETQYF. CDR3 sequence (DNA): TGTGCCAGCTCACTACAGGAAGACAGGTTTAAAGAGACCCAGTACTTC.

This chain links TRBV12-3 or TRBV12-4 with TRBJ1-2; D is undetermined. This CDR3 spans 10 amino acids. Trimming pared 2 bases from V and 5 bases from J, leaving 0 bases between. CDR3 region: CASSLYGYTF. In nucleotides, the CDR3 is TGTGCCAGCAGTTTATATGGCTACACCTTC.

CDR3 coding DNA: TGTGCCAGCAGCCCAGAGAGGGTGCCGGGAATCAAAGCTTTCTTT. Protein: CASSPERVPGIKAFF. V is TRBV7-8 and J is TRBJ1-1, with D unresolved. V was trimmed by 5 bases and J by 9 bases, leaving 22 bases between them. Germline CDR1 is SGHVS and CDR2 is FQNEAQ. This CDR3 has 15 amino acids. The full variable domain, rest sourced from reference TRBV7-8 and TRBJ1-1, is GAGVSQSPRYKVAKRGQDVALRCDPISGHVSLFWYQQALGQGPEFLTYFQNEAQLDKSGLPSDRFFAERPEGSVSTLKIQRTQQEDSAVYLCASSPERVPGIKAFFGQGTRLTVV.

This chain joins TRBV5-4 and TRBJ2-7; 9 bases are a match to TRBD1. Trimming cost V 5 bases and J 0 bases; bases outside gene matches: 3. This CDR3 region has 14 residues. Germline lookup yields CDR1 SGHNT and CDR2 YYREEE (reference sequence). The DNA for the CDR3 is TGTGCCAGCAGACAGGGGGCAAGCTCCTACGAGCAGTACTTC. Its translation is CASRQGASSYEQYF.

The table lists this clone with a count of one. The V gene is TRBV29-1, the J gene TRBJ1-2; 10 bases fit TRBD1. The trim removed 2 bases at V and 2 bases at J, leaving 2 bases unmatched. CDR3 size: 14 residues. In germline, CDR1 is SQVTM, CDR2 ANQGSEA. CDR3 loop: CSVEKGQGNYGYTF. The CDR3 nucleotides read TGCAGCGTTGAAAAGGGACAGGGGAACTATGGCTACACCTTC.

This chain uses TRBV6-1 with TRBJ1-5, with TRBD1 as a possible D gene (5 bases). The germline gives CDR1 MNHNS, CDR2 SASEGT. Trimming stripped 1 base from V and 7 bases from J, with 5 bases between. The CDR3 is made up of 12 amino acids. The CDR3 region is CASSEGGQPQHF. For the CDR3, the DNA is TGTGCCAGCAGTGAAGGGGGGCAGCCCCAGCATTTT.

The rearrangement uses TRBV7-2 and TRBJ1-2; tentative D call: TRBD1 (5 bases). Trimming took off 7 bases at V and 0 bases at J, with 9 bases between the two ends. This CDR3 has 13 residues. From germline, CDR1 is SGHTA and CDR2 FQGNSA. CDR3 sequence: CASTPRANYGYTF. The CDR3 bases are TGTGCCAGCACCCCCAGGGCTAACTATGGCTACACCTTC.